This TCR beta chain was documented in a study of technical replicates of blood from several donors. The CDR3 covers 15 residues. Germline CDR1 LNHNV, CDR2 YYDKDF (reference sequence). V was cut by 0 bases and J by 4 bases, with 11 bases left in between. Data came from immunoSEQ multiplex PCR; TCRdb stores just in-frame clones and leaves some out. The sample shows approximately 81,000 clones, more than 80% of them seen only once. The TCR comes from a human donor in good health. Some clones in this sample may be carry-over from other donors' samples. This chain joins TRBV15 and TRBJ2-3; TRBD1 might be the D (6 bases). The source material was PBMCs. Here the CDR3 reads CATSRDSGGPDTQYF. As DNA, the CDR3 is TGTGCCACCAGCAGAGATTCTGGGGGCCCAGATACGCAGTATTTT. The complete variable domain, with remaining parts taken from reference TRBV15 and TRBJ2-3, reads DAMVIQNPRYQVTQFGKPVTLSCSQTLNHNVMYWYQQKSSQAPKLLFHYYDKDFNNEADTPDNFQSRRPNTSFCFLDIRSPGLGDTAMYLCATSRDSGGPDTQYFGPGTRLTVL.